The present entry profiles one T cell receptor beta chain with its context. Under the authors' procedure: Reference gene primer amplification in the assay estimated nucleated cell counts. Assay: immunoSEQ multiplex PCR; the TCRdb copy retains only in-frame clones and omits some. Clone size and the V and J calls come from that table; the DNA yielded D and trimming. The sample lists 380,000 or so clones, roughly 80% occurring once. The source of the sample is a study of blood T cell repertoires in COVID-19. Across the study: The United States, Italy and Spain were the sources of the acute and convalescent COVID-19 samples. PBMCs, B-cell-depleted T cells, or T cells were the source of the cDNA or gDNA that made up the material.

CDR3 length equals 14 residues. Germline-derived CDR1 and CDR2 are LNHDA and SQIVND (reference sequence). V lost 7 bases to trimming and J lost 3 bases, with 10 bases between them. V usage is TRBV19 and J usage is TRBJ2-6; weak D call: TRBD1 (6 bases). The source is a human donor with acute or convalescent COVID-19. The donor label of this sample is uncertain. The sequencing sample was made of peripheral blood. CDR3 DNA sequence: TGTGCCAGTACCAGGGGCGGTGGGGCCAACGTCCTGACTTTC. Encoded protein: CASTRGGGANVLTF.